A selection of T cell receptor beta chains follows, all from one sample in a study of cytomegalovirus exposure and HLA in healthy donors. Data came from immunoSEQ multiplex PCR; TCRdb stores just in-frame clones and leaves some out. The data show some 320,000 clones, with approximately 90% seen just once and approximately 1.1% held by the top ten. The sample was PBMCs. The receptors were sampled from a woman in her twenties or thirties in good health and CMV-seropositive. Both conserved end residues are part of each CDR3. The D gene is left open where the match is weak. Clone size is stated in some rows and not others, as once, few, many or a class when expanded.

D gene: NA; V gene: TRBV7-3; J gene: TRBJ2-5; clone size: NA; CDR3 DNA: TGTGCCAGCAGCCCGGGACATCGCCAAGAGACCCAGTACTTC; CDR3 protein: CASSPGHRQETQYF
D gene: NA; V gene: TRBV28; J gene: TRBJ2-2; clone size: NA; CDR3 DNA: TGTGCCAGCTCCCGCCCAGGGGCACGCACCGGGGAGCTGTTTTTT; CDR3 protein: CASSRPGARTGELFF
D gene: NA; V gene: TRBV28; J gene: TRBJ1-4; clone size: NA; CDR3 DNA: TGTGCCAGCAGTTTCCGGGACTCCCGGCTTTTT; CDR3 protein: CASSFRDSRLF
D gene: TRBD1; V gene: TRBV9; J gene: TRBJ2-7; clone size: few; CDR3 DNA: TGTGCCAGCAGCGTTAGTCAGGGGGCGCGAGGCGAGCAGTACTTC; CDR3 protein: CASSVSQGARGEQYF
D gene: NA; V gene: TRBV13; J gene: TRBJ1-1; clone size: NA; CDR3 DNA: TGTGCCAGCAGCTTAGGGCGGACCTCGAACACTGAAGCTTTCTTT; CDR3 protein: CASSLGRTSNTEAFF
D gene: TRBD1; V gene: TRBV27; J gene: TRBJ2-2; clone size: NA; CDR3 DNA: TGTGCCAGCAGTTCGGCACAGGGGATTTTCCCCGGGGAGCTGTTTTTT; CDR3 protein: CASSSAQGIFPGELFF
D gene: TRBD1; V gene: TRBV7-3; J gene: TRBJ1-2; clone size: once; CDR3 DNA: TGTGCCAGCAGCCCCGCCGCGGACAGGGGCTATGGCTACACCTTC; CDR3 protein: CASSPAADRGYGYTF
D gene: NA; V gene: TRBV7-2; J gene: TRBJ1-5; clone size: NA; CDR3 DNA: TGTGCCAGCAGCCCGAGCAATCAGCCCCAGCATTTT; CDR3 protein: CASSPSNQPQHF
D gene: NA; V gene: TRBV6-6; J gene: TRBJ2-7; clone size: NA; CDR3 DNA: TGCTCTGTTGAAGGGGATAGCTACGAGCAGTACTTC; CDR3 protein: CSVEGDSYEQYF
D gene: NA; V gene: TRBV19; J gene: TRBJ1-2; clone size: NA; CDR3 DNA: TGTGCCAGTAGTATAGATCGGCAGTATGGCTACACCTTC; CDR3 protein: CASSIDRQYGYTF
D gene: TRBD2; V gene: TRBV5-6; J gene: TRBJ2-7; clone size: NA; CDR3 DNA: TGTGCCAGCAGCCCCGGGACTAGCGGGGGGTACCACGAGCAGTACTTC; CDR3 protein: CASSPGTSGGYHEQYF
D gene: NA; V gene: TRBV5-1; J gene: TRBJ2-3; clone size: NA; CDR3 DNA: TGCGCCAGCAGCTTGGTCGGGGGGCGCCCGACAGATACGCAGTATTTT; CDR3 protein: CASSLVGGRPTDTQYF
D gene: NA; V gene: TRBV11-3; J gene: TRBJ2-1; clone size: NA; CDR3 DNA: TGTGCCAGCAGCCAGGGCTGGACAGAACTCGATGAGCAGTTCTTC; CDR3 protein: CASSQGWTELDEQFF
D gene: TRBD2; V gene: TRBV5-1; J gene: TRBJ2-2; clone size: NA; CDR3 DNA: TGCGCCAGCAGCCCCAGCGGGAGTGCTACCGGGGAGCTGTTTTTT; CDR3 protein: CASSPSGSATGELFF
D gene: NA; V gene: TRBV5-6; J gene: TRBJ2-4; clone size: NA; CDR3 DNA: TGTGCCAGCAGCGGGGGGTTGTCCAAAAACATTCAGTACTTC; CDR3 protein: CASSGGLSKNIQYF
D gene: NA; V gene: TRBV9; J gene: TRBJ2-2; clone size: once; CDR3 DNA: TGTGCCAGCAGCGCTCAGAACACCGGGGAGCTGTTTTTT; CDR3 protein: CASSAQNTGELFF
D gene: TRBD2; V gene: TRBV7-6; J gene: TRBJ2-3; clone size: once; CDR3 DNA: TGTGCCAGCAGCTTAGCTACTAGCGGGGGACGCACAGATACGCAGTATTTT; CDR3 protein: CASSLATSGGRTDTQYF
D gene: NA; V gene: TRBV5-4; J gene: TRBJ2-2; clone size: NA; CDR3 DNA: TGTGCCAGCAGCTCAAAGGGGGGCACGACCCCCGGGGAGCTGTTTTTT; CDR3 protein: CASSSKGGTTPGELFF
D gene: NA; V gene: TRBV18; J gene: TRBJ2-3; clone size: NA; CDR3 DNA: TGTGCCAGCTCACCAGATACGCAGTATTTT; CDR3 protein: CASSPDTQYF
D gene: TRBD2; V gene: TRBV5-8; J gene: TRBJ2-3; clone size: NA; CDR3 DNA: TGTGCCAGCAGCTGGGGACTAGAAGTAGATACGCAGTATTTT; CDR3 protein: CASSWGLEVDTQYF
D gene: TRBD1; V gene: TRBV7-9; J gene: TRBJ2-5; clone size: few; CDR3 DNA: TGTGCCAGCAGCCCGCGGGACAGGGAAGTGACCCAGTACTTC; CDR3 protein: CASSPRDREVTQYF
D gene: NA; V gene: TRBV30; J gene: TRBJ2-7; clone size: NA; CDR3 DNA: TGTGCCTGGGGGGACGGCTCCTACGAGCAGTACTTC; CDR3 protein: CAWGDGSYEQYF
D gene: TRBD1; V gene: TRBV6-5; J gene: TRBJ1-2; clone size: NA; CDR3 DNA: TGTGCCTCCAGGACAGGGTCCTATGGCTACACCTTC; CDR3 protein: CASRTGSYGYTF
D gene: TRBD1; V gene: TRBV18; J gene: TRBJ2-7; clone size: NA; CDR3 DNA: TGTGCCAGCTCAGCGACAGGGGTCAGCTACGAGCAGTACTTC; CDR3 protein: CASSATGVSYEQYF
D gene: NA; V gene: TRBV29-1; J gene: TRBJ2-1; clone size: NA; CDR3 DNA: TGCAGCCTAGAAGCTAAGGGGGGCCACAATGAGCAGTTCTTC; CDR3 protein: CSLEAKGGHNEQFF
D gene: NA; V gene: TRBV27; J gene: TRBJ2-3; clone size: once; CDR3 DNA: TGTGCCAGCAGTTTAGGGGCGGGTACTAGCACAGATACGCAGTATTTT; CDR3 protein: CASSLGAGTSTDTQYF
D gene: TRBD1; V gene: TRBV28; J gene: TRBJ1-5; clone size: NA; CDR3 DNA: TGTGCCAGCAGTTTAACAGGGGCCCCGAATCAGCCCCAGCATTTT; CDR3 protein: CASSLTGAPNQPQHF